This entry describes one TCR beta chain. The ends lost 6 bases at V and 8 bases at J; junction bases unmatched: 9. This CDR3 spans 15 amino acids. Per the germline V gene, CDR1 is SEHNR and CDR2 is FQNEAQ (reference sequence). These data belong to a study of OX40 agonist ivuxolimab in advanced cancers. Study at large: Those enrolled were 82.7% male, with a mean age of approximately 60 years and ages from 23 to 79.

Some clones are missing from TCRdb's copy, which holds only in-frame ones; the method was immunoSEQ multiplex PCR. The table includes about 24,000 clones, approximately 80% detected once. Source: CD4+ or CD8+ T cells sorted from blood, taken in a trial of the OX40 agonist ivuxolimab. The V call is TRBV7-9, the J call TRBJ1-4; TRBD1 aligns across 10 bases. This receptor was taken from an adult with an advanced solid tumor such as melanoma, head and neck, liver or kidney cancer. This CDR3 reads CASRSRTGGEEKLFF. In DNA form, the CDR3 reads TGTGCCAGCAGATCCCGGACAGGGGGGGAAGAAAAACTGTTTTTT.